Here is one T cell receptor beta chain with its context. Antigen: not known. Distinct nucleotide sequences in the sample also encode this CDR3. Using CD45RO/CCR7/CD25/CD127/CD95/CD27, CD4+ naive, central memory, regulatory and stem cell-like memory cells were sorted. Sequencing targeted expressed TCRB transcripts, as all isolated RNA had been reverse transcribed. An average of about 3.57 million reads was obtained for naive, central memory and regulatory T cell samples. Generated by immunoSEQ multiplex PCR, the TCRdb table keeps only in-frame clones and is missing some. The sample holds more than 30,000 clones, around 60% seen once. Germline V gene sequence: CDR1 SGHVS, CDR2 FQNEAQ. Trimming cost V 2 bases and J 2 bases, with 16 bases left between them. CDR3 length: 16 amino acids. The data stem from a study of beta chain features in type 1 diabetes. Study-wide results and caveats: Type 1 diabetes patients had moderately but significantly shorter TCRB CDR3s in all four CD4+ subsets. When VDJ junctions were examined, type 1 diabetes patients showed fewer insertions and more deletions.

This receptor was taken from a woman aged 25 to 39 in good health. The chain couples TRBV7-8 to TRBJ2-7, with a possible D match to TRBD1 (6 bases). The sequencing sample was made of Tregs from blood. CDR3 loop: CASSLYSRQEPYEQYF. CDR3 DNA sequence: TGTGCCAGCAGCTTATACAGCAGACAGGAGCCCTACGAGCAGTACTTC.